These 11 T cell receptor beta chains came from one sample sequenced in a study of technical replicates of blood from several donors. The protocol was immunoSEQ multiplex PCR, while the TCRdb copy is restricted to in-frame clones and leaves out a portion. The data hold under 85,000 clones, with about 97% observed a single time. Sequenced input: T cells isolated from PBMCs. The receptor source for this set is a human donor in good health.

As DNA, the CDR3 is TGTGCCAGCTCACCCACGCAGGGACTATATGGCTACACCTTC. Translating gives CASSPTQGLYGYTF. The chain links TRBV18 to TRBJ1-2; TRBD1 might be the D (5 bases). The germline V gene encodes CDR1 KGHSH and CDR2 LQKENI. The CDR3 contains 14 residues. Trimming stripped 3 bases from V and 5 bases from J, with 13 bases between. The full variable domain, in which reference TRBV18 and TRBJ1-2 provide the parts outside the CDR3, is NAGVMQNPRHLVRRRGQEARLRCSPMKGHSHVYWYRQLPEEGLKFMVYLQKENIIDESGMPKERFSAEFPKEGPSILRIQQVVRGDSAAYFCASSPTQGLYGYTFGSGTRLTVV.

V is TRBV2 and J is TRBJ1-1; unclear D gene. V dropped 1 base and J dropped 1 base, with 10 bases sitting between them. The V gene's germline CDR1 is SNHLY and CDR2 FYNNEI. The CDR3 spans 15 residues. CDR3 nucleotide sequence: TGTGCCAGCAGTGAAGGAAGTCGAGGGAACACTGAAGCTTTCTTT. Translated, it gives CASSEGSRGNTEAFF.

This sequence joins TRBV9 and TRBJ2-7; possible D gene TRBD2, 5 bases. The CDR3 spans 14 residues. Germline assignment: CDR1 SGDLS and CDR2 YYNGEE. The V gene lost 6 bases and the J gene lost 4 bases, with 17 bases spanning the gap. The CDR3 bases are TGTGCCAGCAACCCTGCCGGGATGATGTACGAGCAGTACTTC. It specifies CASNPAGMMYEQYF.

The chain links TRBV28 to TRBJ2-7, with 10 nucleotides matching TRBD1. The CDR3 spans 12 residues. Germline CDR1 reads MDHEN; CDR2 reads SYDVKM. V lost 10 bases, J lost 2 bases, and 2 bases stayed unmatched. The DNA for the CDR3 is TGTGCCACCGGACAGGGGGCCTACGAGCAGTACTTC. Amino acids: CATGQGAYEQYF. The full variable domain, rest sourced from reference TRBV28 and TRBJ2-7, is DVKVTQSSRYLVKRTGEKVFLECVQDMDHENMFWYRQDPGLGLRLIYFSYDVKMKEKGDIPEGYSVSREKKERFSLILESASTNQTSMYLCATGQGAYEQYFGPGTRLTVT.

The chain employs TRBV27 and TRBJ1-1; possible D gene TRBD1, 6 bases. Per germline, CDR1 MNHEY and CDR2 SMNVEV (reference sequence). This CDR3 is 14 amino acids long. V was shortened by 6 bases and J by 0 bases, with 11 bases between the two germline ends. CDR3 bases: TGTGCCAGCAGACCGGGACATTTGAACACTGAAGCTTTCTTT. Translated, it gives CASRPGHLNTEAFF.

V gene TRBV9 combines with J gene TRBJ2-5, with D possibly being TRBD1 (5 bases). Germline lookup yields CDR1 SGDLS and CDR2 YYNGEE. The CDR3 has 15 residues. With 1 base removed from V and 5 bases from J, the gap between germline ends came to 15 bases. Here the CDR3 DNA reads TGTGCCAGCAGCGTACGACAGTCCACCCAGGAGACCCAGTACTTC. Its translation is CASSVRQSTQETQYF.

The rearrangement links TRBV11-3 to TRBJ2-2; TRBD2 aligns across 10 bases. Trimming removed 5 bases from V and 5 bases from J; junction bases left unmatched: 11. Per the germline V gene, CDR1 is SGHNT and CDR2 is YENEEA. The CDR3 length is 17 residues. The CDR3 loop is CASSPTPGLAPTGELFF. CDR3 bases: TGTGCCAGCAGCCCCACACCGGGACTAGCGCCGACCGGGGAGCTGTTTTTT.

The rearrangement joins TRBV7-8 to TRBJ2-7; D may be TRBD1 (6 bases). CDR3 length: 12 amino acids. Trimming removed 4 bases at V and 4 bases at J, with 8 bases between. Germline-derived CDR1 and CDR2 are SGHVS and FQNEAQ. For the CDR3, the DNA is TGTGCCAGCAGCTCCCAGGGGTACGAGCAGTACTTC. This translates into CASSSQGYEQYF.

CDR3 residues: CASSGDRPNSPLHF. CDR3 in DNA: TGCGCCAGCAGCGGGGACAGGCCAAATTCACCCCTCCACTTT. The V gene is TRBV5-1, the J gene TRBJ1-6; 8 positions match TRBD1. CDR1 and CDR2 from the germline V gene are SGHRS and YFSETQ. This CDR3 region has 14 residues. V lost 4 bases to trimming and J lost 7 bases; unmatched junction nucleotides: 4.

The rearrangement joins TRBV9 to TRBJ1-2; D is perhaps TRBD1 (6 bases). This CDR3 spans 15 amino acids. Germline lookup yields CDR1 SGDLS and CDR2 YYNGEE. Trimming removed 3 bases at V and 6 bases at J, with 18 bases between. The CDR3 DNA is TGTGCCAGCAGCGCCCATCTGGGGGCCGGGGATGGCTACACCTTC. Translating it yields CASSAHLGAGDGYTF.

The CDR3 spells CASSLSSPYQPQHF. Here the CDR3 DNA reads TGTGCCAGCAGTTTGAGCTCTCCATATCAGCCCCAGCATTTT. This chain connects TRBV28 to TRBJ1-5, with unresolved D. Trimming cost V 3 bases and J 5 bases, with 11 bases left between them. CDR1 is MDHEN and CDR2 is SYDVKM in the germline V gene. The CDR3 spans 14 residues.